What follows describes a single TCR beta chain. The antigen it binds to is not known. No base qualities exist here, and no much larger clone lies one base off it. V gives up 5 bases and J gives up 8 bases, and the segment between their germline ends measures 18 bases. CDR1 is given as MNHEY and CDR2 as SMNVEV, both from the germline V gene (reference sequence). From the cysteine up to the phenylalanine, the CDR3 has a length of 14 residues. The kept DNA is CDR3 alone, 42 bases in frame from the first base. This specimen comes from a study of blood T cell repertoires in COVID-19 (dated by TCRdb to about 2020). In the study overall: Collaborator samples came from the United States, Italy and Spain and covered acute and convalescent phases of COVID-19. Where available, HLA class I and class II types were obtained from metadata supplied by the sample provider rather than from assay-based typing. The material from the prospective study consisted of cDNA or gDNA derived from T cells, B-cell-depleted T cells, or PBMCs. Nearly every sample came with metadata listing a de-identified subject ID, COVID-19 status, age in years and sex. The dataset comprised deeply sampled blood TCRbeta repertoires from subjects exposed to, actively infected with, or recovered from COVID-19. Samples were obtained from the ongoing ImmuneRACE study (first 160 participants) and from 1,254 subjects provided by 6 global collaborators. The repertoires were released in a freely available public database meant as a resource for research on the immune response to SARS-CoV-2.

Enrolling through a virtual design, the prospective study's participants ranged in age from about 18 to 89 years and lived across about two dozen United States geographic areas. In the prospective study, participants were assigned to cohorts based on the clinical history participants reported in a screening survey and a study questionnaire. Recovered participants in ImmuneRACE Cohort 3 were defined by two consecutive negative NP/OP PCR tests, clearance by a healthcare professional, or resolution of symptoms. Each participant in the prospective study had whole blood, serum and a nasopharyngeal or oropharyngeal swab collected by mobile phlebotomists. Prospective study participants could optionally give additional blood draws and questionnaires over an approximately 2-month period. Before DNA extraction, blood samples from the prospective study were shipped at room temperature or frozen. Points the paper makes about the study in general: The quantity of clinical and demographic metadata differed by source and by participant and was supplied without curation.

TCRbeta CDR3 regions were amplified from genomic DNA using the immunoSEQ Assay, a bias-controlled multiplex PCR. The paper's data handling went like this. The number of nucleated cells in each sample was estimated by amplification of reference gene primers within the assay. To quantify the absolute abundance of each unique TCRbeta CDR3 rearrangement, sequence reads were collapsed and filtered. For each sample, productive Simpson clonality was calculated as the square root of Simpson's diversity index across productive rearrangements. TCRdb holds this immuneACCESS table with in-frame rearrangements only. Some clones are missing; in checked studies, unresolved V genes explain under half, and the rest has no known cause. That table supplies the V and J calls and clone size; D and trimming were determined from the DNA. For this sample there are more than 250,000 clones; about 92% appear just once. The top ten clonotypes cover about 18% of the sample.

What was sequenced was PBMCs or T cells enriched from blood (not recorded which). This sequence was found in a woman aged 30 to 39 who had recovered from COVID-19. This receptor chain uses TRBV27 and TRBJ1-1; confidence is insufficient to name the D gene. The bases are TGTGCCAGCAGTCCGGAATTCGGTACTAGAGAAGCTTTCTTT. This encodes CASSPEFGTREAFF.